This T cell receptor (beta chain) was captured in a study of CD8 T cells in Susac syndrome. An input of about 0.45 to 1 ug of RNA was subjected to reverse transcription using random hexamers. TCRdb independently ran MiXCR on the immunoSEQ multiplex PCR reads; one entry per CDR3 protein. This sample has roughly 140,000 distinct CDR3 sequences; 90% to 95% occur once, and the top ten carry approximately 0.17%. The CDR3 has 15 amino acids. Germline V gives CDR1 LGHDT, CDR2 YNNKEL (reference sequence). Trimming left V 1 base short and J 0 bases short, with 10 bases between. Negative isolation yielded the CD8+ and CD4+ T cells, while FACS enriched the TEMRA cells.

This rearrangement joins TRBV3-1 to TRBJ2-7; D gene uncertain. The source is a human donor with Susac syndrome. Material for sequencing was CD4+ T cells from PBMCs. The CDR3 loop reads CASSQGQSASYEQYF. The DNA of the CDR3 is TGTGCCAGCAGCCAAGGGCAGAGCGCCTCCTACGAGCAGTACTTC.